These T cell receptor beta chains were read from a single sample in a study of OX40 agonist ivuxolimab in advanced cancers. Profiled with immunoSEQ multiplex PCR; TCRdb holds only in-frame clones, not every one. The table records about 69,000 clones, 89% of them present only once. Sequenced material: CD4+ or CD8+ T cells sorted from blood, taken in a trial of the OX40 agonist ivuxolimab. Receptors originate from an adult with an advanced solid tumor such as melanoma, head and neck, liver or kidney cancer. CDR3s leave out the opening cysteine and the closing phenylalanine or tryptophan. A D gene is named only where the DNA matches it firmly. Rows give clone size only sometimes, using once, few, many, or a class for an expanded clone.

CDR3aa: ASSQGPGARETQY
v_gene: TRBV7-8
len: 13
d_gene: -
abundance: -
j_gene: TRBJ2-5

CDR3aa: ASRTTGWNTEAF
v_gene: TRBV6-5
len: 12
d_gene: -
abundance: -
j_gene: TRBJ1-1

CDR3aa: ASSPGLAGYQETQY
v_gene: TRBV11-2
len: 14
d_gene: TRBD2
abundance: -
j_gene: TRBJ2-5

CDR3aa: ASSLAGGPYNEQF
v_gene: TRBV7-9
len: 13
d_gene: -
abundance: -
j_gene: TRBJ2-1

CDR3aa: ASSLRTSSSTDTQY
v_gene: TRBV28
len: 14
d_gene: TRBD2
abundance: -
j_gene: TRBJ2-3

CDR3aa: ASSQGLGDYEQY
v_gene: TRBV4-1
len: 12
d_gene: -
abundance: -
j_gene: TRBJ2-7

CDR3aa: ASSVPGTYT
v_gene: TRBV9
len: 9
d_gene: -
abundance: -
j_gene: TRBJ1-2

CDR3aa: ASSFQTGKETQY
v_gene: TRBV7-2
len: 12
d_gene: -
abundance: -
j_gene: TRBJ2-5

CDR3aa: ASSPPAGQGENEKLF
v_gene: TRBV19
len: 15
d_gene: TRBD1
abundance: once
j_gene: TRBJ1-4

CDR3aa: AWTPVQETQY
v_gene: TRBV30
len: 10
d_gene: -
abundance: -
j_gene: TRBJ2-5

CDR3aa: ASSIGGLGAADTQY
v_gene: TRBV7-3
len: 14
d_gene: -
abundance: -
j_gene: TRBJ2-3

CDR3aa: ASSFTGNTEAF
v_gene: TRBV5-5
len: 11
d_gene: -
abundance: -
j_gene: TRBJ1-1

CDR3aa: ASSLERGSTGELF
v_gene: TRBV7-6
len: 13
d_gene: -
abundance: -
j_gene: TRBJ2-2

CDR3aa: ASSQGTFMTGANVLT
v_gene: TRBV5-6
len: 15
d_gene: -
abundance: -
j_gene: TRBJ2-6

CDR3aa: ASSPTRDTQY
v_gene: TRBV11-2
len: 10
d_gene: -
abundance: once
j_gene: TRBJ2-3

CDR3aa: ASSPGGGAEAF
v_gene: TRBV18
len: 11
d_gene: -
abundance: -
j_gene: TRBJ1-1